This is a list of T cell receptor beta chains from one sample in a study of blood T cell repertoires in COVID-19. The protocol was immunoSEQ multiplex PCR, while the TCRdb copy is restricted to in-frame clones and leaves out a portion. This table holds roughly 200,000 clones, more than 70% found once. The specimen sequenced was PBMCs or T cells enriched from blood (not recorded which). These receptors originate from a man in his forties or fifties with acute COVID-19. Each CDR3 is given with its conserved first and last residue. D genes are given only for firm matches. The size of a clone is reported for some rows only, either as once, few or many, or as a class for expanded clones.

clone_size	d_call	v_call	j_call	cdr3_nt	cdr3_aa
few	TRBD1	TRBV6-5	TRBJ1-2	TGTGCCAGCAGTCGACAGGGCTGGGGCTACACCTTC	CASSRQGWGYTF
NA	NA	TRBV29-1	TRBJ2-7	TGCAGCGTTGGGGGGCAGACCTACGAGCAGTACTTC	CSVGGQTYEQYF
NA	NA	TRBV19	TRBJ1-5	TGTGCCAGTAGTGGAGCAATACGGCGGAATCAGCCCCAGCATTTT	CASSGAIRRNQPQHF
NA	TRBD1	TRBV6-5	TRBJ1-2	TGTGCCAGCAGTTCTCCGCACAGGGGTGACTATGGCTACACCTTC	CASSSPHRGDYGYTF
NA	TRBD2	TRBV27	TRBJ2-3	TGTACAACGGGAGGACCAGATACGCAGTATTTT	CTTGGPDTQYF
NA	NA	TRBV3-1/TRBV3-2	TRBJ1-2	TGTGCCAGCAGCCAGATTCCGCAGGTTGGGCCTGGCTACACCTTC	CASSQIPQVGPGYTF
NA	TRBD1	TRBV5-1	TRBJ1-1	TGCGCCAGCAGCTCGGGACAGGGAGGAACTGAAGCTTTCTTT	CASSSGQGGTEAFF
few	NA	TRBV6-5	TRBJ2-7	TGTGCCAGCAGTTACCGAGGAGATTCCGTCAAGCAGTACTTC	CASSYRGDSVKQYF
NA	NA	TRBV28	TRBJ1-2	TGTGCCAGCACCCAGGGAGGCGCGAATTATGGCTACACCTTC	CASTQGGANYGYTF
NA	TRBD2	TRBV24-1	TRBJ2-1	TGTGCCACCAGTGATTACGGGACTAGCTCCTACAATGAGCAGTTCTTC	CATSDYGTSSYNEQFF
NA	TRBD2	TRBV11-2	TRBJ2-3	TGTGCCAGCAGCTTATTGGGCGGGAGAGGAGATACGCAGTATTTT	CASSLLGGRGDTQYF
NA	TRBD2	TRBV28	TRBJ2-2	TGTGCCAGCAGTTTCCTAGCGGGAGGGCCCGGGGAGCTGTTTTTT	CASSFLAGGPGELFF
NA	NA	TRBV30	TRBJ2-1	TGTGCCTGGAGGGAAGGGGGGGCCCCCTACAATGAGCAGTTCTTC	CAWREGGAPYNEQFF
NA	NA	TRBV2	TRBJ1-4	TGTGCCAGCAACCCATCGGAGATTAATGAAAAACTGTTTTTT	CASNPSEINEKLFF
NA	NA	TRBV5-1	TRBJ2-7	TGCGCCAGCAGCGGATACAGGGATCCCTACGAGCAGTACTTC	CASSGYRDPYEQYF
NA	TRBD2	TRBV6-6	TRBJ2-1	TGTGCCAGCAGTTCTAGCGGGAGAAAGGACAATGAGCAGTTCTTC	CASSSSGRKDNEQFF
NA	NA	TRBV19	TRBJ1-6	TGTGCCAGTAATTTCCGATCAGGGGCAGAAAATTCACCCCTCCACTTT	CASNFRSGAENSPLHF
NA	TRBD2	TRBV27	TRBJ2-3	TGTGCCAGCAGTCCAACGACTAGCGGGACCTCAGATACGCAGTATTTT	CASSPTTSGTSDTQYF
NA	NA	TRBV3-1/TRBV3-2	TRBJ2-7	TGTGCCAGCAGCCGTGGGCAGGGGGGCTCCTACGAGCAGTACTTC	CASSRGQGGSYEQYF
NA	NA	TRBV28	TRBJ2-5	TGTGCCAGCAGTATCCCCGGGTACCAAGAGACCCAGTACTTC	CASSIPGYQETQYF
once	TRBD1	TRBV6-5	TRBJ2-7	TGTGCCAGCAGGAGACAGGGGAGCTACGAGCAGTACTTC	CASRRQGSYEQYF
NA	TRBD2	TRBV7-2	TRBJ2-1	TGTGCCAGCAGCTCAAGGGTCTTCCGGCGGGAGTCCGTAGCGGCGGAGCAGTTCTTC	CASSSRVFRRESVAAEQFF
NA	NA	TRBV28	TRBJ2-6	TGTGCCAGCAGTCCCCGAGGCAGGGGCCCTGGGGCCAACGTCCTGACTTTC	CASSPRGRGPGANVLTF
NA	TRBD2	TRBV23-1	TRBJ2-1	TGCGCCAGCAGGAGGTACCGGGGGGGACTCTCCTACAATGAGCAGTTCTTC	CASRRYRGGLSYNEQFF
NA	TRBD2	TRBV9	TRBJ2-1	TGTGCCAGCAGCGTAGAATCCGAGAGCGGGAGGGCCCGCTTACGCAATGAGCAGTTCTTC	CASSVESESGRARLRNEQFF
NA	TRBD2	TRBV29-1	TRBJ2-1	TGCAGCGGGGTACCTAGCGGGAGCTTCAATGAGCAGTTCTTC	CSGVPSGSFNEQFF
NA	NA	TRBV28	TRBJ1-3	TGTGCCAGCAAGACTCCGCGAGCCTCTGGAAACACCATATATTTT	CASKTPRASGNTIYF
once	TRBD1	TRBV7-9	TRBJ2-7	TGTGCCAGCAGCTTAGAGGACAGGGTTAAGTACTTC	CASSLEDRVKYF
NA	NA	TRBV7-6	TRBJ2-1	TGTGCCAGCAGCGGACTCATTAATGAGCAGTTCTTC	CASSGLINEQFF
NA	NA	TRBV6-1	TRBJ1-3	TGTGCCAGCAGTGAAGGGAGGGGCCGGTCTGGAAACACCATATATTTT	CASSEGRGRSGNTIYF
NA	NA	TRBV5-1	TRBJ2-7	TGCGCCAGCAGCTTGATTCAGGACTCCTACGAGCAGTACTTC	CASSLIQDSYEQYF
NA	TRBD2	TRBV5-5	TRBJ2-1	TGTGCCAGCAGCTTGGCCGTTTCGACTAGCGATATTCCCTCCTACAATGAGCAGTTCTTC	CASSLAVSTSDIPSYNEQFF
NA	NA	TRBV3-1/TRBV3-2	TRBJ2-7	TGTGCCAGCAGCCAAGTGGAGGTATCTGGGGATGAGCAGTACTTC	CASSQVEVSGDEQYF
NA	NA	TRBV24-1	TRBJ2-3	TGTGCCACCAGTAGACCCCTTGGAGGGCAGTATTTT	CATSRPLGGQYF
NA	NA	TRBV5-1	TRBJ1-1	TGCGCCAGCAGCTTGGAGCGGTCACTGGGAGCTTTCTTT	CASSLERSLGAFF
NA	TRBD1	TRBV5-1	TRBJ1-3	TGCGCCAGCAGCTTGGAGGGCAGGGGGCCTGACACCATATATTTT	CASSLEGRGPDTIYF
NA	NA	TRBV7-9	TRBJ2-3	TGTGCCAGCAGCTCTCCGGACAGACCAGATACGCAGTATTTT	CASSSPDRPDTQYF
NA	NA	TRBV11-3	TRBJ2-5	TGTGCCAGCAGCCTAGGGAAGGCGACAGGCCAATTAGAGACCCAGTACTTC	CASSLGKATGQLETQYF
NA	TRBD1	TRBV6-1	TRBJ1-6	TGTGCCAGCAGTGAAGCGAAGGGACAGGGTAATTCACCCCTCCACTTT	CASSEAKGQGNSPLHF
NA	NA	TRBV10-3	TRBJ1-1	TGTGCCATCAGTCCCGGGACTCTAAACACTGAAGCTTTCTTT	CAISPGTLNTEAFF
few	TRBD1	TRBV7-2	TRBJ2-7	TGTGCCAGCAGCGCCCCTGACAGGGGAGCCTACGAGCAGTACTTC	CASSAPDRGAYEQYF
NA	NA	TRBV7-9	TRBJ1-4	TGTGCCAGCAGCGCCCCCCCCGGGGGTGAAAAACTGTTTTTT	CASSAPPGGEKLFF
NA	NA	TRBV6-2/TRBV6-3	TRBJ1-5	TGTGCCAGCAGTTTCAAACAGGTCTATAGCAATCAGCCCCAGCATTTT	CASSFKQVYSNQPQHF
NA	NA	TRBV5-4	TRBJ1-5	TGTGCCAGCAGCAATGGTGGGGGGGCGCGAGGTCAGCCCCAGCATTTT	CASSNGGGARGQPQHF
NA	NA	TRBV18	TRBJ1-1	TGTGCCAGCTCACCAGGGGCGCCGAACACTGAAGCTTTCTTT	CASSPGAPNTEAFF
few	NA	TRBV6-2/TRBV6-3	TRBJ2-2	TGTGCCAGCAGTTTACGGGGGGGGGAGCTGTTTTTT	CASSLRGGELFF
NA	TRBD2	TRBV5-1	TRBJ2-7	TGCGCCAGCAGCTTATTAGCGGGAGAGAGCGAGCAGTACTTC	CASSLLAGESEQYF
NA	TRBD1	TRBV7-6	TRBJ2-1	TGTGCCAGCAGCTTGGGACAGGGGTTGGGTGAGCAGTTCTTC	CASSLGQGLGEQFF
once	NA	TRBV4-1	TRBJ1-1	TGCGCCAGCACCCTAATGGGAGGAGTGAACACTGAAGCTTTCTTT	CASTLMGGVNTEAFF
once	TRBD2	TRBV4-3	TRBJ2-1	TGCGCCAGCAGCCTCCTGTCCCGGGGGACTAGCGGGAGGGTTCAGTTCTTC	CASSLLSRGTSGRVQFF
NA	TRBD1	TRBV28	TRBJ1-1	TGTGCCAGCAGGACAGGGTTCCCTCTGAACACTGAAGCTTTCTTT	CASRTGFPLNTEAFF
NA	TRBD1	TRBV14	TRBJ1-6	TGTGCCAGCAGCCAATATGGGACAGGGGGACATTCACCCCTCCACTTT	CASSQYGTGGHSPLHF
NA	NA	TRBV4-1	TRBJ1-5	TGCGCCAGCAGCCACCTCAACAGGGACCAGCCCCAGCATTTT	CASSHLNRDQPQHF